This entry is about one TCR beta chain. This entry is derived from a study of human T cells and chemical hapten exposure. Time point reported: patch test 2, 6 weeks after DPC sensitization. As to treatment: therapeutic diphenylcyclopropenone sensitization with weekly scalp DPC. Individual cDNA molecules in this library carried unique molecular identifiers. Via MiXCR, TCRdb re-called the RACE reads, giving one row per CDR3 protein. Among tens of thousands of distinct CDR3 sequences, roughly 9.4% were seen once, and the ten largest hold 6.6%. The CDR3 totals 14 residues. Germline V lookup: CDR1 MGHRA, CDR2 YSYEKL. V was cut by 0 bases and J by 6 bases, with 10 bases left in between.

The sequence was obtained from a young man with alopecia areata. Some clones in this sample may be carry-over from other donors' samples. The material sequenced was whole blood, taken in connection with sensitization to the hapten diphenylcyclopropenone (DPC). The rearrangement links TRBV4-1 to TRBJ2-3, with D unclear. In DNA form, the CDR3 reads TGCGCCAGCAGCCAAGAACCCCCCGGGGATACGCAGTATTTT. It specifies CASSQEPPGDTQYF.